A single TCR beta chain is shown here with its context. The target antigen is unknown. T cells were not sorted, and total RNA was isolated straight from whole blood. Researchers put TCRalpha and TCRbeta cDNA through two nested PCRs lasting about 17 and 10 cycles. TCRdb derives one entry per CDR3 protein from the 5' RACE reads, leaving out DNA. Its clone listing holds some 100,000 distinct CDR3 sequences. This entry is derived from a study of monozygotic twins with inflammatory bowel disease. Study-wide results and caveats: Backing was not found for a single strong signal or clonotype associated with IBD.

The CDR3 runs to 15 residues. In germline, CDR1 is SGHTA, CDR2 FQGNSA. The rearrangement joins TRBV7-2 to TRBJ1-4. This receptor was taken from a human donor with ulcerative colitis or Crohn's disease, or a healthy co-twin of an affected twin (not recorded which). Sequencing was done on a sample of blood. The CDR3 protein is CASSSYREGDEKLFF.